The 16 T cell receptor beta chains reported below all come from one sample, sequenced in a study of cytomegalovirus exposure and HLA in healthy donors. PCR was performed using 60 Vbeta and 13 Jbeta primers. Generated by immunoSEQ multiplex PCR, the TCRdb table keeps only in-frame clones and is missing some. The sample carries some 190,000 clones, over 65% recorded once. The sample consisted of PBMCs. These receptors were taken from a man between 18 and 29 years old in good health and CMV-seronegative.

The CDR3 region has the DNA TGTGCCAGTAGCCTAAACGGACAGCACAATGAGCAGTTCTTC. It encodes CASSLNGQHNEQFF. V gene TRBV19 combines with J gene TRBJ2-1, with a tentative D call TRBD1 (6 bases). The V and J ends lost 6 bases and 5 bases respectively, with 14 bases between them. The CDR3 has 14 amino acids. From germline, CDR1 is LNHDA and CDR2 SQIVND (reference sequence).

The chain joins TRBV19 to TRBJ1-1; D is undetermined. V was shortened by 6 bases and J by 4 bases, with 27 bases between the two germline ends. Germline CDR1 LNHDA, CDR2 SQIVND (reference sequence). This CDR3 comprises 18 residues. The CDR3 protein is CASRSTILDWEVGTEAFF. The CDR3 bases are TGTGCCAGTAGATCCACCATTTTGGATTGGGAGGTCGGCACTGAAGCTTTCTTT. Full variable domain (rest looked up from reference TRBV19 and TRBJ1-1): DGGITQSPKYLFRKEGQNVTLSCEQNLNHDAMYWYRQDPGQGLRLIYYSQIVNDFQKGDIAEGYSVSREKKESFPLTVTSAQKNPTAFYLCASRSTILDWEVGTEAFFGQGTRLTVV.

The chain links TRBV11-2 to TRBJ2-7; 10 nucleotides match TRBD1. CDR1 is SGHAT and CDR2 is FQNNGV in the germline V gene. V lost 1 base, J lost 2 bases, and 2 bases stayed unmatched. The CDR3 runs to 15 residues. In DNA, the CDR3 is TGTGCCAGCAGCTTAGGAGGGACAGGGGCCTACGAGCAGTACTTC. This translates into CASSLGGTGAYEQYF.

V usage is TRBV14 and J usage is TRBJ1-6, with D perhaps matching TRBD1 (5 bases). The CDR3 covers 18 residues. The germline V gene encodes CDR1 SGHDN and CDR2 FVKESK. Between the trimmed V and J ends, which lost 3 bases and 4 bases, there was a span of 19 bases. Here the CDR3 DNA reads TGTGCCAGCAGCCAGGTCCATAGGGGCACTCCGTATAATTCACCCCTCCACTTT. Amino acid sequence: CASSQVHRGTPYNSPLHF.

V usage is TRBV7-4 and J usage is TRBJ1-1; the D is unclear. CDR3 size: 12 residues. Germline V lookup: CDR1 SGHVT, CDR2 SQSDAQ. The V end was cut by 7 bases, the J end by 4 bases, with 10 bases between. This chain's CDR3 is CASTFSGTEAFF. Here the CDR3 DNA reads TGTGCCAGCACATTTTCCGGCACTGAAGCTTTCTTT.

This clone was counted a few times. The CDR3: CASTPFPSNQPQHF. In nucleotides, the CDR3 is TGTGCCAGCACCCCGTTTCCTAGCAATCAGCCCCAGCATTTT. This chain uses TRBV28 with TRBJ1-5, with D hard to call. Trimming cost V 7 bases and J 0 bases, with 10 bases left between them. Germline V lookup: CDR1 MDHEN, CDR2 SYDVKM. The CDR3 has 14 amino acids.

This sequence joins TRBV12-5 and TRBJ2-5; TRBD2 matches at 12 bases. CDR1 and CDR2 from the germline V gene are LGHNT and FRNRAP. The CDR3 loop spans 15 amino acids. Trimming at V came to 5 bases and at J to 3 bases, leaving 4 bases not matched to a gene. This chain's CDR3 is CASGTGLAGKETQYF. The CDR3 DNA follows: TGTGCTAGTGGTACCGGACTAGCGGGAAAAGAGACCCAGTACTTC.

The chain is built from TRBV9 and TRBJ2-1, with TRBD2 matching over 10 bases. CDR3 length: 15 amino acids. Germline loops: CDR1 SGDLS, CDR2 YYNGEE. With V trimmed by 3 bases and J by 4 bases, 4 bases remained unmatched. The chain's CDR3 is CASSGLAGDYNEQFF. CDR3 bases: TGTGCCAGCAGCGGCCTAGCGGGGGATTACAATGAGCAGTTCTTC.

This chain connects TRBV6-1 to TRBJ1-1, with 7 bases fitting TRBD1. V was clipped by 0 bases and J by 0 bases; unmatched bases: 4. This CDR3 spans 16 amino acids. Per the germline V gene, CDR1 is MNHNS and CDR2 is SASEGT. The DNA of the CDR3 is TGTGCCAGCAGTGAAGCGAGGGGGCGCTTGAACACTGAAGCTTTCTTT. Residues: CASSEARGRLNTEAFF.

The chain couples TRBV5-4 to TRBJ2-7; 10 bases agree with TRBD1. The CDR3 covers 15 residues. Germline lookup yields CDR1 SGHNT and CDR2 YYREEE (reference sequence). V shed 2 bases and J 2 bases; nucleotides not matched to a gene: 4. In nucleotides, the CDR3 is TGTGCCAGCAGCTTAGGGGGACAGGGGACCTACGAGCAGTACTTC. It translates to CASSLGGQGTYEQYF.

This sequence joins TRBV2 and TRBJ1-2, with 7 bases matching TRBD1. V lost 6 bases to trimming and J lost 10 bases; unmatched junction nucleotides: 14. CDR1 and CDR2 (germline): SNHLY, FYNNEI. The CDR3 sequence is 14 residues long. The CDR3 DNA follows: TGTGCCAGCAGAGAACAGGGGCCCTCGGAAGCCTACACCTTC. Encoded protein: CASREQGPSEAYTF.

V is TRBV5-1 and J is TRBJ2-5; TRBD2 agrees at 10 bases. The DNA end is more similar to TRBJ2-7, so the J call may be wrong. Per the germline V gene, CDR1 is SGHRS and CDR2 is YFSETQ. The CDR3 sequence is 15 residues long. CDR3 coding DNA: TGCGCCAGCAGCGAAGCGGCTAGCGGGGGCTACGAGCAGTACTTC. Translating it yields CASSEAASGGYEQYF.

Details on this clone: One end of the junction does not line up with germline, which may come from a read error. The chain combines TRBV7-7 with TRBJ2-7, with TRBD1 matching over 9 bases. CDR1 and CDR2 from the germline V gene are SSHAT and FNYEAQ (reference sequence). This CDR3 contains 18 residues. CDR3 sequence: CASSLAPWTGAASYEQYF. In DNA, the CDR3 is TGTGCTAGCAGCTTAGCCCCCTGGACAGGGGCGGCCTCCTACGAGCAGTACTTC.

This chain's CDR3 is CASSIRRDPRWPQHF. CDR3 sequence (DNA): TGTGCCAGTAGTATTAGGAGGGACCCGCGGTGGCCCCAGCATTTT. The V call is TRBV19, the J call TRBJ1-5; D is possibly TRBD1 (5 bases). The V gene's germline CDR1 is LNHDA and CDR2 SQIVND (reference sequence). With 3 bases removed from V and 9 bases from J, the gap between germline ends came to 18 bases. The CDR3 totals 15 residues. Supplemented by reference TRBV19 and TRBJ1-5, the full variable domain reads DGGITQSPKYLFRKEGQNVTLSCEQNLNHDAMYWYRQDPGQGLRLIYYSQIVNDFQKGDIAEGYSVSREKKESFPLTVTSAQKNPTAFYLCASSIRRDPRWPQHFGDGTRLSIL.

V and J are TRBV15 and TRBJ2-3; D may be TRBD1 (7 bases). CDR3 size: 14 residues. Germline loops: CDR1 LNHNV, CDR2 YYDKDF (reference sequence). Trimming removed 6 bases from V and 4 bases from J, with 14 bases in between. The CDR3 region has the DNA TGTGCCACCAGTGTCCAGGGGGAGGCAGATACGCAGTATTTT. Amino acids: CATSVQGEADTQYF. The full variable domain, rest sourced from reference TRBV15 and TRBJ2-3, is DAMVIQNPRYQVTQFGKPVTLSCSQTLNHNVMYWYQQKSSQAPKLLFHYYDKDFNNEADTPDNFQSRRPNTSFCFLDIRSPGLGDTAMYLCATSVQGEADTQYFGPGTRLTVL.

V and J are TRBV9 and TRBJ1-5; D ambiguous. The CDR3 spans 16 residues. V lost 0 bases and J lost 0, with 10 bases in between. Germline V gene sequence: CDR1 SGDLS, CDR2 YYNGEE. The CDR3 here is CASSVGPDYSNQPQHF. CDR3 bases: TGTGCCAGCAGCGTAGGACCGGACTATAGCAATCAGCCCCAGCATTTT.